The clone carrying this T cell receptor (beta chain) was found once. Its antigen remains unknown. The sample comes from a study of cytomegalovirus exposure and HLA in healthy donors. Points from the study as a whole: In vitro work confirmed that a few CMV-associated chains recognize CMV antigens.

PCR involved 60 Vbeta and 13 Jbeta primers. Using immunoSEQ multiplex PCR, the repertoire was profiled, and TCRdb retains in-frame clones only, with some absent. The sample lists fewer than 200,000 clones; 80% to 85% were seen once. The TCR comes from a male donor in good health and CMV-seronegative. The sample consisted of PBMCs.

The CDR3: CSVGQLNYGYTF. CDR3 bases: TGCAGCGTAGGACAGCTCAACTATGGCTACACCTTC. The chain employs TRBV29-1 and TRBJ1-2, with TRBD1 as a possible D gene (6 bases). Germline assignment: CDR1 SQVTM and CDR2 ANQGSEA. Trimming shortened V by 6 bases and J by 2 bases, and 10 bases separated the two germline ends. This CDR3 region has 12 residues.